This paragraph covers one TCR beta chain sequence. This entry is derived from a study of blood T cell repertoires in COVID-19. Study-level background: Spain, Italy and the United States supplied samples that represented acute and convalescent COVID-19. PBMCs, B-cell-depleted T cells, or T cells provided the cDNA or gDNA that made up the material.

Trimming shortened V by 3 bases and J by 1 base, and 6 bases separated the two germline ends. This CDR3 comprises 13 residues. Authors' methods: Reference gene primer amplification in the assay estimated nucleated cell counts. Assay: immunoSEQ multiplex PCR; the TCRdb copy retains only in-frame clones and omits some. The DNA gave D and trimming, while V, J and clone size come from that table. The sample has around 270,000 clones; over 80% are singletons. This sequence was found in a woman aged 40 to 50 who had recovered from COVID-19. The chain joins TRBV12-3 or TRBV12-4 to TRBJ1-1; D unclear. The material sequenced was peripheral blood. CDR3 sequence: CASSFESNTEAFF. The DNA for the CDR3 is TGTGCCAGCAGTTTTGAGTCGAACACTGAAGCTTTCTTT.